The 2 T cell receptor beta chains below all came from one sample that was sequenced in a study of blood T cell repertoires in COVID-19. Here immunoSEQ multiplex PCR was the method, and the copy in TCRdb shows in-frame clones only, minus some. The profile shows some 200,000 clones, roughly four fifths of them singletons. The material sequenced was PBMCs or T cells enriched from blood (not recorded which). Receptors were obtained from a man aged 35 to 55 who had recovered from COVID-19.

This clone was seen a single time. The J gene is TRBJ1-1, the V gene TRBV3-1 (or the pseudogene TRBV3-2); no clear D. The CDR3 covers 17 residues. V was shortened by 4 bases and J by 1 base, with 19 bases between the two germline ends. CDR1 and CDR2 from the germline V gene are LGHDT and YNNKEL (reference sequence). The CDR3 loop is CASSLQVFSVGNTEAFF. For the CDR3, the DNA is TGTGCCAGCAGCCTGCAGGTATTTTCAGTGGGGAACACTGAAGCTTTCTTT.

This clone was counted only a few times. This chain joins TRBV7-9 and TRBJ1-4; D is ambiguous. CDR3 length: 15 amino acids. Germline V gene data show CDR1 as SEHNR and CDR2 as FQNEAQ (reference sequence). Trimming shortened V by 4 bases and J by 7 bases, and 16 bases separated the two germline ends. CDR3 sequence: CASSSPAGISEKLFF. For the CDR3, the DNA is TGTGCCAGCAGCTCGCCCGCCGGTATAAGTGAAAAACTGTTTTTT.